This T cell receptor beta chain was identified in a study of human T cells and chemical hapten exposure. With 0 bases removed from V and 1 base from J, the gap between germline ends came to 10 bases. Germline CDR1 reads LGHNA; CDR2 reads YSLEER. The CDR3 covers 16 residues. MiXCR, applied by TCRdb to the RACE reads, yields one record per CDR3 protein. The top ten hold 1.5% to 2% of the sample, which has 180,000 or so distinct CDR3 sequences, about 14% seen once. Documented time point: patch test 1, 2 weeks after DPC sensitization. Treatment indicated: therapeutic diphenylcyclopropenone sensitization with weekly scalp DPC.

The specimen comprised whole blood, sampled in connection with sensitization to the hapten diphenylcyclopropenone (DPC). The chain carries TRBV4-3 and TRBJ2-1; D gene unclear. The source of this sequence is a woman aged 25 to 39 with alopecia areata. Some clones in this sample may be carry-over from other donors' samples. The CDR3 sequence is CASSQERSRSYNEQFF. The CDR3 nucleotides are TGCGCCAGCAGCCAAGAAAGATCTCGGTCCTACAATGAGCAGTTCTTC.